Given below is one TCR beta chain in context. Its antigen is not identified. This sample stems from a study of CXCR3-negative and CXCR3-positive naive CD8 T cells. Study results and limitations: Partially decreased CXCR3 expression was recorded after cryopreservation, and fresh PBMCs were used in most assays. Against CXCR3-negative naive cells, CXCR3-positive naive cells showed more hydrophobic TRB CDR3s. Between one naive subset and the other, surface CD5 was comparable, and TCR strength was inferred from TRB CDR3 properties. Memory CD8+ cells had much lower diversity, and both naive subsets had comparably high diversity. CXCR3-negative and CXCR3-positive naive cells shared comparable TRBV-TRBJ usage, but memory cells did not.

TRB cDNA libraries were made by UMI-labeled 5' RACE. TCRdb re-called the 5' RACE reads and shows each CDR3 protein once, DNA omitted. The sample table includes tens of thousands of distinct CDR3 sequences. The sample consisted of naive CXCR3+ CD8+ T cells from blood. Specified subset: CD45RO-CCR7+CD27+CD95- naive CD8+ T cells expressing CXCR3 (TNR3+). The TCR comes from a human donor in good health. Some clones in this sample may be carry-over from other donors' samples.

CDR3 amino acids: CATIGHFADEQYF. This rearrangement joins TRBV6-2 or TRBV6-3 to TRBJ2-7; TCRdb outputs TRBD1, but without DNA this stays unchecked. The germline V gene encodes CDR1 MNHEY and CDR2 SVGEGT. CDR3 length equals 13 residues.